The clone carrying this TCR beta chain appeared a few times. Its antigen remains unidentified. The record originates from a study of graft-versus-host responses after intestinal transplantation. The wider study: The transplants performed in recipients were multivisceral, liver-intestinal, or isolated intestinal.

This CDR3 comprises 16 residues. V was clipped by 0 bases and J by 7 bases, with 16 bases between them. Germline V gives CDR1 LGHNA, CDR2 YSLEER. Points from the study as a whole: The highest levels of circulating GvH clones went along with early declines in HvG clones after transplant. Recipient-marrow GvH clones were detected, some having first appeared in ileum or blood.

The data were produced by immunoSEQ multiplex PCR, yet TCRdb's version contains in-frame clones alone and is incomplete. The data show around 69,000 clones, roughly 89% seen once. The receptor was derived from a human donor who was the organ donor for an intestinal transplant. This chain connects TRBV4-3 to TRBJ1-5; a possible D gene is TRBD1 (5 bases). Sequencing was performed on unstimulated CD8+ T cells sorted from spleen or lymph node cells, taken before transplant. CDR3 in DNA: TGCGCCAGCAGCCAAGATCTAGGGGAGGTCGGCCAGCCCCAGCATTTT. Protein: CASSQDLGEVGQPQHF.